The sequence of this T cell receptor (beta chain) was determined in a study of OX40 agonist ivuxolimab in advanced cancers. Study-level background: Patients in dose escalation had liver, melanoma, kidney or head and neck cancers.

Comments on this clone: The antigen is not known.

Study outcomes and limitations: Antigen targets of the expanded peripheral T cells went undetermined. Among the lowest peripheral clonal expansion occurred in 0.1-3.0 mg/kg partial responders.

The CDR3 extends over 15 amino acids. V was clipped by 2 bases and J by 0 bases; unmatched bases: 2. Germline CDR1 is SGDLS and CDR2 is YYNGEE. Measured with immunoSEQ multiplex PCR; TCRdb has only the in-frame clones, and not every one. In the table there are just over 50,000 clones, more than 65% of which are singletons. The receptor's source is an adult with an advanced solid tumor such as melanoma, head and neck, liver or kidney cancer. The sample here was CD4+ or CD8+ T cells sorted from blood, taken in a trial of the OX40 agonist ivuxolimab. The V gene is TRBV9, the J gene TRBJ1-3; TRBD1 aligns across 7 bases. The CDR3 sequence is CASSVEGASGNTIYF. The CDR3 bases are TGTGCCAGCAGCGTCGAGGGGGCCTCTGGAAACACCATATATTTT. The complete variable domain, with remaining parts taken from reference TRBV9 and TRBJ1-3, reads DSGVTQTPKHLITATGQRVTLRCSPRSGDLSVYWYQQSLDQGLQFLIQYYNGEERAKGNILERFSAQQFPDLHSELNLSSLELGDSALYFCASSVEGASGNTIYFGEGSWLTVV.